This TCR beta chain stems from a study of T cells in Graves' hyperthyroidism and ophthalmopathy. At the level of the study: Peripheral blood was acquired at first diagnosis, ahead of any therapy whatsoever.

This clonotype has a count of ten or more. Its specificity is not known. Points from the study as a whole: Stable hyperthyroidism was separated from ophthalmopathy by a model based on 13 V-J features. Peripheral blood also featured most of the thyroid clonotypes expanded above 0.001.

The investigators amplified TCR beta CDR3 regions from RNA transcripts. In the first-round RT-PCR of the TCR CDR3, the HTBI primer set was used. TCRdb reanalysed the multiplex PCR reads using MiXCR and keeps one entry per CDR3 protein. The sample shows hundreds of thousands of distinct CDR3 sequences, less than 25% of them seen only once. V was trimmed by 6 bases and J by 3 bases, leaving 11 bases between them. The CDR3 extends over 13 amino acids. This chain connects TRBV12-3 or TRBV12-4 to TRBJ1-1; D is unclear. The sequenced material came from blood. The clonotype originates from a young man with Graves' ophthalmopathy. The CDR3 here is CASSQVSYTEAFF. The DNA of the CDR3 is TGTGCCAGCAGCCAGGTTTCTTACACTGAAGCTTTCTTT.